Following are 16 T cell receptor beta chains from one sample sequenced in a study of shared clonotypes between healthy human individuals. The assay was immunoSEQ multiplex PCR, and TCRdb's table has in-frame clones only and misses some. The data contain 700,000 to 950,000 clones, about 96% of them singletons. Terminally differentiated effector memory CD45RA+ cells were left out of the naive CD8 fraction, which was CD45RO-negative and positively selected for CCR7. Material for sequencing was naive CD8+ T cells sorted from blood. The receptors were gathered from a man younger than 45 in good health.

The chain has TRBV9 and TRBJ2-5; D possibly corresponds to TRBD2 (5 bases). The CDR3 runs 13 residues. CDR1 and CDR2 from the germline V gene are SGDLS and YYNGEE. The germline V and J ends were trimmed by 4 bases and 5 bases, with 12 bases remaining between them. Written as DNA, the CDR3 is TGTGCCAGCAGCAGCGCCCCGGGGGAGACCCAGTACTTC. Protein sequence: CASSSAPGETQYF.

The chain couples TRBV15 to TRBJ2-1; D is unclear. V was pared by 8 bases and J by 0 bases, with 8 bases between. Germline CDR1 and CDR2: LNHNV and YYDKDF (reference sequence). This CDR3 is built from 13 residues. The CDR3 DNA sequence: TGTGCCACCCTCGGACCCTCCTACAATGAGCAGTTCTTC. Amino acids: CATLGPSYNEQFF.

CDR3 in amino acids: CASSVLTGSYEQYF. Written as DNA, the CDR3 is TGTGCCAGCAGTGTCCTTACAGGGAGCTACGAGCAGTACTTC. The chain joins TRBV2 to TRBJ2-7; possibly TRBD1 for D (6 bases). The length of the CDR3 is 14 residues. Germline V gene lookup returns CDR1 SNHLY and CDR2 FYNNEI. V lost 4 bases to trimming and J lost 3 bases, with 13 bases between them.

This chain uses TRBV7-9 with TRBJ1-1; D gene unclear. The CDR3 is made up of 14 amino acids. Deletions cut 4 bases from V and 5 bases from J, with 14 bases between. Germline CDR1 is SEHNR and CDR2 is FQNEAQ (reference sequence). The CDR3 DNA is TGTGCCAGCAGCTCAAAAGCGGACCCGACTGAAGCTTTCTTT. It specifies CASSSKADPTEAFF.

The chain couples TRBV4-1 to TRBJ1-5, with TRBD1 matching 8 bases. Germline loops: CDR1 MGHRA, CDR2 YSYEKL. The CDR3 is 13 amino acids. Trimming removed 2 bases from V and 10 bases from J; junction bases left unmatched: 4. The CDR3, as DNA: TGCGCCAGCAGCCAACAGGGGGCCCTACCCCAGCATTTT. Translating it yields CASSQQGALPQHF.

The chain employs TRBV29-1 and TRBJ2-4; 7 bases are shared with TRBD2. The CDR3 covers 14 residues. Germline CDR1 is SQVTM and CDR2 is ANQGSEA. J gave up 0 bases and V 3 bases, and 2 bases lay outside the gene matches. CDR3 sequence (DNA): TGCAGCGTTGAGGGGGGGATAGCCAAAAACATTCAGTACTTC. Translating it yields CSVEGGIAKNIQYF.

The genes are TRBV5-6 and TRBJ2-7, with 7 bases lining up with TRBD1. Germline V gives CDR1 SGHDT, CDR2 YYEEEE. The V and J ends lost 4 bases and 0 bases, in that order; junction bases with no gene match: 4. This CDR3 has 14 amino acids. The DNA for the CDR3 is TGTGCCAGCAGCAAGACAGGGTACTCCTACGAGCAGTACTTC. This sequence encodes CASSKTGYSYEQYF.

The chain combines TRBV11-2 with TRBJ2-1; possible D gene TRBD2, 6 bases. The CDR3 is 15 amino acids. Per the germline V gene, CDR1 is SGHAT and CDR2 is FQNNGV. Between the trimmed V and J ends, which lost 3 bases and 9 bases, there was a span of 18 bases. The CDR3 sequence is CASSFPGLTYFEQFF. The DNA of the CDR3 is TGTGCCAGCAGCTTTCCGGGACTGACCTACTTTGAGCAGTTCTTC. The full variable domain, its missing parts supplied by reference TRBV11-2 and TRBJ2-1, is EAGVAQSPRYKIIEKRQSVAFWCNPISGHATLYWYQQILGQGPKLLIQFQNNGVVDDSQLPKDRFSAERLKGVDSTLKIQPAKLEDSAVYLCASSFPGLTYFEQFFGPGTRLTVL.

This clone was observed a single time. The chain is built from TRBV27 and TRBJ1-1; TRBD1 is a possible D gene (5 bases). Germline lookup yields CDR1 MNHEY and CDR2 SMNVEV (reference sequence). Between the trimmed V and J ends, which lost 2 bases and 5 bases, there was a span of 6 bases. The length of the CDR3 is 12 residues. The CDR3 region has the DNA TGTGCCAGCAGTTTACAGGGAACTGAAGCTTTCTTT. Its protein product is CASSLQGTEAFF.

The V gene is TRBV2, the J gene TRBJ1-2; D is unresolved. This CDR3 is built from 12 residues. Germline values: CDR1 SNHLY, CDR2 FYNNEI. The V gene lost 10 bases and the J gene lost 4 bases, with 13 bases spanning the gap. Written as DNA, the CDR3 is TGTGCCACCATGCCGAGGTCCTATGGCTACACCTTC. It specifies CATMPRSYGYTF.

This chain links TRBV5-6 with TRBJ2-3, with 11 bases matching TRBD1. Germline V gives CDR1 SGHDT, CDR2 YYEEEE. This CDR3 region has 15 residues. V lost 3 bases to trimming and J lost 6 bases; unmatched junction nucleotides: 6. CDR3 DNA sequence: TGTGCCAGCAGCTCGGGGACAGGGGGAAGGGATACGCAGTATTTT. Encoded protein: CASSSGTGGRDTQYF.

The rearrangement uses TRBV27 and TRBJ2-3; perhaps TRBD1 as D (6 bases). The V and J ends lost 8 bases and 6 bases respectively, with 21 bases between them. Germline-derived CDR1 and CDR2 are MNHEY and SMNVEV (reference sequence). CDR3 length equals 15 residues. CDR3 DNA: TGTGCCAGCTCAACGCAGGTGCTGAGGGGGGATACGCAGTATTTT. It yields the protein CASSTQVLRGDTQYF.

The rearrangement uses TRBV13 and TRBJ2-1, with 11 bases fitting TRBD2. CDR1 is PRHDT and CDR2 is FYEKMQ in the germline V gene (reference sequence). Germline trimming cut 5 bases from V and 7 bases from J; bases unmatched to any gene: 7. The CDR3 is 15 amino acids. This CDR3 is CASSPSTSGTNEQFF. In DNA, the CDR3 is TGTGCCAGCAGCCCCTCGACTAGCGGGACGAATGAGCAGTTCTTC.

This clone has only one observation. The chain links TRBV7-9 to TRBJ2-2; the D gene is possibly TRBD1 (6 bases). The CDR3 has 15 residues. Germline V gene sequence: CDR1 SEHNR, CDR2 FQNEAQ (reference sequence). Trimming removed 5 bases from V and 0 bases from J, with 10 bases in between. The CDR3 sequence: CASSPDSSNTGELFF. The DNA for the CDR3 is TGTGCCAGCAGCCCGGACAGTTCGAACACCGGGGAGCTGTTTTTT.

The chain has TRBV14 and TRBJ2-1; D is unclear. The V gene's germline CDR1 is SGHDN and CDR2 FVKESK. V lost 4 bases to trimming and J lost 3 bases, with 13 bases between them. The CDR3 runs 15 residues. The CDR3 spells CASSPSGWVYNEQFF. CDR3 nucleotide sequence: TGTGCCAGCAGCCCCTCGGGTTGGGTCTACAATGAGCAGTTCTTC.

V usage is TRBV7-9 and J usage is TRBJ1-5; 7 bases agree with TRBD1. Germline CDR1 SEHNR, CDR2 FQNEAQ (reference sequence). Losses at the gene ends were 4 bases for V and 5 bases for J; bases not matched to a gene: 11. The CDR3 totals 16 residues. CDR3 DNA sequence: TGTGCCAGCAGCTCACTCACCGGAGGGGGCGATCAGCCCCAGCATTTT. Translating gives CASSSLTGGGDQPQHF.